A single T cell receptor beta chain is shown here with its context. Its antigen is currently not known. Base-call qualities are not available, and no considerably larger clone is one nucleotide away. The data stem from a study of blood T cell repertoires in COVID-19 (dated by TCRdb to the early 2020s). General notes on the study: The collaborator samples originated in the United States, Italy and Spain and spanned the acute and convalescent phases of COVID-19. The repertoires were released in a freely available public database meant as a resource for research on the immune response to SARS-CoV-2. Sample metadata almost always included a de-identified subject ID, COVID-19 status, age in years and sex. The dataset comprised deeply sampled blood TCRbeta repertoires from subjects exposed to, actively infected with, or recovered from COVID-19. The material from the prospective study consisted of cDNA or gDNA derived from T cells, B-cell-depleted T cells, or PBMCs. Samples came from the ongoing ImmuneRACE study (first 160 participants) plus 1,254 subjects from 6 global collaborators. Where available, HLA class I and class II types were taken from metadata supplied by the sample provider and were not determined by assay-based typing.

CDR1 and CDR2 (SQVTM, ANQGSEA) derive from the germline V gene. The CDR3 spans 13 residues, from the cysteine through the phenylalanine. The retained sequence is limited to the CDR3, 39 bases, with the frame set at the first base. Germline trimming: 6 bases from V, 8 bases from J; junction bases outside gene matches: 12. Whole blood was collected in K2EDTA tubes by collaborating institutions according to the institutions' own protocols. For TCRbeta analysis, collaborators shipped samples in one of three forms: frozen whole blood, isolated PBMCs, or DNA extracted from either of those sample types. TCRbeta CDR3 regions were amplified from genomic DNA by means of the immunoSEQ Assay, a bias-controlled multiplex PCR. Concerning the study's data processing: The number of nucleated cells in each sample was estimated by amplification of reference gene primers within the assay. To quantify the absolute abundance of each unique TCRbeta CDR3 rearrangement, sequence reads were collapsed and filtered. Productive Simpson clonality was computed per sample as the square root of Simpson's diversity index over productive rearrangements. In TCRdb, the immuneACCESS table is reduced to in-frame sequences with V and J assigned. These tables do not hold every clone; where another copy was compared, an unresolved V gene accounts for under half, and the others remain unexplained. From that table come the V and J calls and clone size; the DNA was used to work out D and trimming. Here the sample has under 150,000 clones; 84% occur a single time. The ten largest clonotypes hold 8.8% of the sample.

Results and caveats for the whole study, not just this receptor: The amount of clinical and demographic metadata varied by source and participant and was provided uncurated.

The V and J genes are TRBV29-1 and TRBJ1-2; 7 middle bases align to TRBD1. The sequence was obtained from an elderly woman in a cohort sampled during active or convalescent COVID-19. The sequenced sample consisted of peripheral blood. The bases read TGCAGCGTCGATGAAGCAGGGGGTGGGGGCTACACCTTC. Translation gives CSVDEAGGGGYTF.